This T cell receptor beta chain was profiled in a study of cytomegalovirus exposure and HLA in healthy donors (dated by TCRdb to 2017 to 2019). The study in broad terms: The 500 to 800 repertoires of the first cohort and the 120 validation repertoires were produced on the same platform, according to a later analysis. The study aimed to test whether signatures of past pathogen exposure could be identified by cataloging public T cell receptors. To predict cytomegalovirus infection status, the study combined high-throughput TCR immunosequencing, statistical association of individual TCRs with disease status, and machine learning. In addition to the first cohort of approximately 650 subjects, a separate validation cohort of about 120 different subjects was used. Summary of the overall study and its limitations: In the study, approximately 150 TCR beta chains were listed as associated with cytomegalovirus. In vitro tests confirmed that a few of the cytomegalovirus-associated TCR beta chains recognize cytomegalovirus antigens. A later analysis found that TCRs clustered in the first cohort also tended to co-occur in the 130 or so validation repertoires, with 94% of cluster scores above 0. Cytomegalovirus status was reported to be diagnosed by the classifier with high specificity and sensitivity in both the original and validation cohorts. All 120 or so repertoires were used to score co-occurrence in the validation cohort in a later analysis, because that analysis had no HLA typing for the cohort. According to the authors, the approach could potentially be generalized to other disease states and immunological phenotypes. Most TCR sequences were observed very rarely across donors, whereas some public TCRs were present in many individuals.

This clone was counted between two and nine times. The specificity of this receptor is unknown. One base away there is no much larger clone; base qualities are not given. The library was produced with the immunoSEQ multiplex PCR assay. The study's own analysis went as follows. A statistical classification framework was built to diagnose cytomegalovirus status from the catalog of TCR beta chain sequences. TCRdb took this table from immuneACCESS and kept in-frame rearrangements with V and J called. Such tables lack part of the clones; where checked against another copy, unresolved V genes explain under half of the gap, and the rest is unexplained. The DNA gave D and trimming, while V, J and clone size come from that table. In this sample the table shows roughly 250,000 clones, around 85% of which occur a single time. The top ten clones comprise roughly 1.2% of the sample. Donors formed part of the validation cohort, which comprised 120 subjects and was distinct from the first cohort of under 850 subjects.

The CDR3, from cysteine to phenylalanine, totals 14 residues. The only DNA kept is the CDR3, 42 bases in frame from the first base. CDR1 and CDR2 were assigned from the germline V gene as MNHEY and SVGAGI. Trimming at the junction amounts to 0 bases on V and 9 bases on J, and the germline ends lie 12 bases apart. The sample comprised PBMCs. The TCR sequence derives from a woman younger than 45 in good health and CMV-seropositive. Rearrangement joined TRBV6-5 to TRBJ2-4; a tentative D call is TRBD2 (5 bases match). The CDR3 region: CASSYSAGGGIQYF. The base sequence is TGTGCCAGCAGTTACTCTGCCGGAGGAGGCATTCAGTACTTC.